These 7 T cell receptor beta chains share one sample of origin, sequenced in a study of OX40 agonist ivuxolimab in advanced cancers. Sequenced by immunoSEQ multiplex PCR; TCRdb stores in-frame clones only, minus some. The table has tens of thousands of clones, under 90% seen once. The source material was CD4+ or CD8+ T cells sorted from blood, sampled in a trial of the OX40 agonist ivuxolimab. These receptors originate from an adult with an advanced solid tumor such as melanoma, head and neck, liver or kidney cancer.

The genes are TRBV6-5 and TRBJ1-6; no reliable D call. From germline, CDR1 is MNHEY and CDR2 SVGAGI. Trimming left V 5 bases short and J 10 bases short, with 12 bases between. The CDR3 runs 13 residues. CDR3: CASSQAWNSPLHF. The CDR3 nucleotides read TGTGCCAGCAGTCAGGCTTGGAACTCACCCCTCCACTTT.

The chain is built from TRBV11-2 and TRBJ1-2; TRBD1 is a possible D gene (6 bases). CDR1 and CDR2 (germline): SGHAT, FQNNGV. The CDR3 runs 13 residues. V lost 2 bases and J lost 3, with 7 bases in between. CDR3: CASSLTGYYGYTF. The CDR3 DNA reads as TGTGCCAGCAGCTTAACAGGGTACTATGGCTACACCTTC.

The chain combines TRBV7-9 with TRBJ2-3, with 7 nucleotides matching TRBD1. This CDR3 region has 15 residues. V shed 1 base, J shed 1 base, and the junction held 2 bases outside the gene matches. The germline V gene encodes CDR1 SEHNR and CDR2 FQNEAQ (reference sequence). CDR3 region: CASSLGDRRTDTQYF. CDR3 in DNA: TGTGCCAGCAGCTTAGGGGACAGACGCACAGATACGCAGTATTTT.

The chain combines TRBV7-9 with TRBJ2-7; D perhaps matches TRBD2 (5 bases). V shed 4 bases and J shed 2 bases, with 12 bases lying between them. The germline V gene has CDR1 SEHNR and CDR2 FQNEAQ (reference sequence). This CDR3 contains 14 residues. CDR3 nucleotides: TGTGCCAGCAGCTGGAGCGGAACACCCTACGAGCAGTACTTC. This translates into CASSWSGTPYEQYF.

V is TRBV25-1 and J is TRBJ1-1; no definite D call. Trimming took off 2 bases at V and 2 bases at J, with 12 bases between the two ends. The CDR3 totals 15 residues. Looked up from germline, CDR1 is MGHDK and CDR2 is SYGVNS. The CDR3 is CASSEARVPNTEAFF. The DNA for the CDR3 is TGTGCCAGCAGTGAAGCCCGGGTCCCTAACACTGAAGCTTTCTTT.

There are a few counts of this clone. The genes are TRBV27 and TRBJ2-7; D possibly corresponds to TRBD1 (6 bases). V lost 2 bases and J 2 bases, leaving 13 bases between the germline ends. This CDR3 has 15 residues. The germline V gene has CDR1 MNHEY and CDR2 SMNVEV (reference sequence). CDR3 DNA sequence: TGTGCCAGCAGTTTAGAGGGGGACGGGCCCTACGAGCAGTACTTC. Translation: CASSLEGDGPYEQYF.

J is TRBJ2-7 and V is TRBV29-1, with D possibly matching TRBD1 (5 bases). Trimming shortened V by 0 bases and J by 4 bases, and 19 bases separated the two germline ends. Germline V gives CDR1 SQVTM, CDR2 ANQGSEA. The CDR3 length is 16 residues. This CDR3 reads CSVEDRRQGFGYEQYF. In nucleotides, the CDR3 is TGCAGCGTTGAAGATCGGCGGCAGGGTTTTGGGTACGAGCAGTACTTC.